A few counts support the clone carrying this T cell receptor beta chain. Germline-derived CDR1 and CDR2 are LGHDT and YNNKEL (reference sequence). V was shortened by 0 bases and J by 11 bases, with 17 bases between the two germline ends. This CDR3 is built from 16 residues. This sample was included in a study of T cells in Graves' hyperthyroidism and ophthalmopathy. Amplification of TCR beta CDR3 regions was performed using RNA transcripts as template. A set of HTBI primers served as the primers for a first-round RT-PCR of the TCR CDR3. TCRdb re-analysed the multiplex PCR reads in MiXCR, keeping a single row per CDR3 protein. This sample has about 640,000 distinct CDR3 sequences, with about 20% found just once.

This receptor was identified in a man under 40 with Graves' ophthalmopathy. The sample taken for sequencing was blood. V usage is TRBV3-1 and J usage is TRBJ1-6; TRBD1 might be the D (5 bases). In nucleotides, the CDR3 is TGTGCCAGCAGCCAAGATTTAAGGGAAGAAGGGGCACCCCTCCACTTT. Translated, it gives CASSQDLREEGAPLHF.